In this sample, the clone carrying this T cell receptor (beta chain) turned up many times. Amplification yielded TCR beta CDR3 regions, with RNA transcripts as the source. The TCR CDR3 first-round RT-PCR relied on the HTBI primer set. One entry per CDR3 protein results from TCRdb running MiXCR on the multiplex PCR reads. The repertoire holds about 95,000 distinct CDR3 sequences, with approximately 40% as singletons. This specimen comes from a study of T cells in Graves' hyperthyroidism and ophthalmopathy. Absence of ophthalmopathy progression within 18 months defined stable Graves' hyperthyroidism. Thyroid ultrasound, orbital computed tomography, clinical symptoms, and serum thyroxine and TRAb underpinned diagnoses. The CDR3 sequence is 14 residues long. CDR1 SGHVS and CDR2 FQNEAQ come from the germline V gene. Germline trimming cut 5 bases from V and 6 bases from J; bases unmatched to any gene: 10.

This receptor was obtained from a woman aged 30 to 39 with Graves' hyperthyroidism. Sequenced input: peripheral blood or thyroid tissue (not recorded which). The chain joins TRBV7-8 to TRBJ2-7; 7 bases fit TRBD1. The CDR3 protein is CASSRGTAVGEQYF. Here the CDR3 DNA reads TGTGCCAGCAGCAGGGGGACAGCCGTAGGCGAGCAGTACTTC. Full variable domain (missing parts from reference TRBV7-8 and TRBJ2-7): GAGVSQSPRYKVAKRGQDVALRCDPISGHVSLFWYQQALGQGPEFLTYFQNEAQLDKSGLPSDRFFAERPEGSVSTLKIQRTQQEDSAVYLCASSRGTAVGEQYFGPGTRLTVT.